A selection of T cell receptor beta chains follows, all from one sample in a study of T cells in Graves' hyperthyroidism and ophthalmopathy. Using its own MiXCR run on the multiplex PCR reads, TCRdb lists one record per CDR3 protein. The table records about 320,000 distinct CDR3 sequences, 16% of them present only once. Sequences were obtained from blood. The receptors here all came from a man aged 25-40 years with Graves' hyperthyroidism. The CDR3 runs from the conserved cysteine through the conserved F or W. The order of the fields is V gene, D gene, J gene, clone size, CDR3 protein, CDR3 DNA. A D gene is named only where the DNA matches it firmly. Clone size appears in some rows only: once, few, many, or a class for an expanded clone.

TRBV20-1	-	TRBJ2-3	many	CSAREGGFSGAPDTQYF	TGCAGTGCCCGAGAGGGGGGATTCAGCGGGGCACCGGATACGCAGTATTTT
TRBV14	-	TRBJ2-3	few	CASSQDVWGSDTQYF	TGTGCCAGCAGCCAAGATGTGTGGGGGTCAGATACGCAGTATTTT
TRBV6-1	-	TRBJ2-1	-	CASVRHRDEQFF	TGTGCCAGCGTAAGGCACAGGGATGAGCAGTTCTTC
TRBV5-5	TRBD1	TRBJ1-4	-	CASSFSGQGREKLFF	TGTGCCAGCAGCTTTTCGGGACAGGGGAGAGAAAAACTGTTTTTT
TRBV29-1	TRBD1	TRBJ2-3	-	CSVDGTGTGDGTDTQYF	TGCAGCGTAGATGGGACCGGGACAGGGGATGGCACAGATACGCAGTATTTT
TRBV27	-	TRBJ1-5	many	CASSWTNQPQHF	TGTGCCAGCAGTTGGACCAATCAGCCCCAGCATTTT
TRBV24-1	-	TRBJ1-5	many	CATSSQGGQPQHF	TGTGCCACCAGTTCACAGGGAGGTCAGCCCCAGCATTTT
TRBV2	-	TRBJ2-1	many	CASSFRRTDNEQFF	TGTGCCAGCAGCTTCAGGAGGACCGACAATGAGCAGTTCTTC
TRBV5-5	-	TRBJ1-5	many	CASSLGNQPQHF	TGTGCCAGCAGCTTAGGCAATCAGCCCCAGCATTTT
TRBV7-9	-	TRBJ2-3	-	CASSSNMGTDTQYF	TGTGCCAGCAGCTCGAATATGGGGACAGATACGCAGTATTTT